These 27 T cell receptor beta chains came from one sample sequenced in a study of cytomegalovirus exposure and HLA in healthy donors. Data came from immunoSEQ multiplex PCR; TCRdb stores just in-frame clones and leaves some out. This table holds fewer than 120,000 clones, 70% to 90% found once. Sequenced material: PBMCs. The receptors originated from a woman in her thirties in good health and CMV-seropositive.

The CDR3 is CASSPGQGHNEQFF. CDR3 nucleotides: TGTGCCAGCAGCCCGGGACAGGGACACAATGAGCAGTTCTTC. The chain carries TRBV6-5 and TRBJ2-1; 9 nucleotides align to TRBD1. The V gene end was trimmed by 6 bases and the J gene end by 5 bases; junction bases not matched to a gene: 5. The CDR3 has 14 amino acids. Germline V gene sequence: CDR1 MNHEY, CDR2 SVGAGI.

The chain combines TRBV2 with TRBJ2-2; TRBD1 matches 7 bases. CDR1 and CDR2 (germline): SNHLY, FYNNEI. V shed 6 bases, J shed 7 bases, and the junction held 8 bases outside the gene matches. The CDR3 extends over 14 amino acids. The CDR3 DNA is TGTGCCAGCAGGGGGACAGAGCACAGCGGGGAGCTGTTTTTT. It yields the protein CASRGTEHSGELFF.

The DNA for the CDR3 is TGTGCCAGCAGTAAAAACAGGGTTCAGCCCCAGCATTTT. It encodes CASSKNRVQPQHF. The V and J genes are TRBV6-1 and TRBJ1-5; perhaps TRBD1 as D (6 bases). Germline-derived CDR1 and CDR2 are MNHNS and SASEGT. V was pared by 5 bases and J by 6 bases, with 11 bases between. There are 13 residues in the CDR3.

The chain recombines TRBV2 with TRBJ2-3, with 11 bases fitting TRBD2. This CDR3 contains 15 residues. Trimming took 7 bases from V and 2 from J; bases not matched to a gene: 5. Germline loops: CDR1 SNHLY, CDR2 FYNNEI. CDR3 residues: CASTQGLAVTDTQYF. DNA for the CDR3: TGTGCCAGCACCCAGGGACTAGCGGTCACAGATACGCAGTATTTT.

J is TRBJ2-1 and V is TRBV30, with 16 bases lining up with TRBD2. The germline V gene has CDR1 GTSNPN and CDR2 SVGIG (reference sequence). The CDR3 has 17 amino acids. Trimming removed 8 bases from V and 3 bases from J; junction bases left unmatched: 10. Written as DNA, the CDR3 is TGTGCCCAATCCGGGACTAGCGGGAGGGCCCGCTACAATGAGCAGTTCTTC. Translating gives CAQSGTSGRARYNEQFF.

The chain employs TRBV19 and TRBJ2-7, with TRBD1 as a possible D gene (8 bases). Trimming stripped 5 bases from V and 0 bases from J, with 14 bases between. The CDR3 is made up of 15 amino acids. CDR1 LNHDA and CDR2 SQIVND come from the germline V gene (reference sequence). Here the CDR3 reads CASSPAGQVSYEQYF. CDR3 in DNA: TGTGCCAGTAGTCCAGCGGGACAGGTCTCCTACGAGCAGTACTTC.

The CDR3 sequence: CASSENTALAPQHF. In DNA, the CDR3 is TGTGCCAGCAGTGAAAACACAGCTCTAGCGCCCCAGCATTTT. V usage is TRBV6-1 and J usage is TRBJ1-5; D not certain. The CDR3 consists of 14 residues. Germline-derived CDR1 and CDR2 are MNHNS and SASEGT. Between the trimmed V and J ends, which lost 2 bases and 9 bases, there was a span of 14 bases.

This chain joins TRBV6-1 and TRBJ2-2, with 12 nucleotides matching TRBD1. This CDR3 contains 16 residues. CDR1 is MNHNS, CDR2 SASEGT, per germline. With 3 bases clipped from V and 7 bases from J, the junction kept 6 bases outside the gene matches. The DNA of the CDR3 is TGTGCCAGCAGTGAGAGGGACAGGGGGCTAGGCGGGGAGCTGTTTTTT. It codes for CASSERDRGLGGELFF.

This chain joins TRBV30 and TRBJ2-7; 10 nucleotides match TRBD1. With V trimmed by 2 bases and J by 5 bases, 12 bases remained unmatched. This CDR3 is 16 amino acids long. Germline V gene lookup returns CDR1 GTSNPN and CDR2 SVGIG (reference sequence). CDR3 sequence: CAWSLLRDRGPNEQYF. In nucleotides, the CDR3 is TGTGCCTGGAGTTTGCTCCGGGACAGGGGTCCCAACGAGCAGTACTTC. The entire variable domain, with the rest obtained from reference TRBV30 and TRBJ2-7, is as follows: SQTIHQWPATLVQPVGSPLSLECTVEGTSNPNLYWYRQAAGRGLQLLFYSVGIGQISSEVPQNLSASRPQDRQFILSSKKLLLSDSGFYLCAWSLLRDRGPNEQYFGPGTRLTVT.

The rearrangement uses TRBV6-6 and TRBJ2-3; no reliable D call. V was pared by 6 bases and J by 1 base, with 14 bases between. The V gene's germline CDR1 is MNHNY and CDR2 SVGAGI (reference sequence). There are 15 residues in the CDR3. CDR3 sequence reads: CASSVHERRTDTQYF. The CDR3 region has the DNA TGTGCCAGCAGCGTGCACGAGCGCCGCACAGATACGCAGTATTTT.

V is TRBV18 and J is TRBJ1-2; no reliable D call. V shed 6 bases and J shed 0 bases, with 8 bases lying between them. Germline V gives CDR1 KGHSH, CDR2 LQKENI. The CDR3 runs 13 residues. The CDR3 DNA reads as TGTGCCAGCTCCGAGACACCTAACTATGGCTACACCTTC. Its protein is CASSETPNYGYTF.

The rearrangement joins TRBV15 to TRBJ1-3; weak D call: TRBD1 (6 bases). Germline V lookup: CDR1 LNHNV, CDR2 YYDKDF (reference sequence). Deletions cut 1 base from V and 4 bases from J, with 14 bases between. This CDR3 spans 16 amino acids. Here the CDR3 reads CATSRVRTDLGNTIYF. CDR3 nucleotide sequence: TGTGCCACCAGCAGAGTCAGGACAGACCTGGGAAACACCATATATTTT.

This clone has more than one count but fewer than ten. The rearrangement uses TRBV6-1 and TRBJ1-6; D unclear. Trimming took 6 bases from V and 8 from J, leaving 14 bases between them. The CDR3 covers 14 residues. CDR1 is MNHNS and CDR2 is SASEGT in the germline V gene. DNA of the CDR3: TGTGCCAGCAGGTTTTCTGCTCGGGATTCACCCCTCCACTTT. Its protein is CASRFSARDSPLHF.

The gene calls are TRBV5-1 and TRBJ2-1; D perhaps matches TRBD1 (5 bases). V was pared by 4 bases and J by 0 bases, with 11 bases between. CDR1 and CDR2 from the germline V gene are SGHRS and YFSETQ. The CDR3 spans 15 residues. DNA of the CDR3: TGCGCCAGCAGCAGCAGGGATCCCTCCTACAATGAGCAGTTCTTC. This gives the protein CASSSRDPSYNEQFF.

The table lists this clone with a count of one. The chain has TRBV11-1 and TRBJ2-1, with 11 bases identical to TRBD2. V shed 4 bases, J shed 4 bases, and the junction held 12 bases outside the gene matches. CDR3 length equals 18 residues. The V gene's germline CDR1 is SGHAT and CDR2 FQDESV (reference sequence). The CDR3 DNA follows: TGTGCCAGCAGCTCTCGAGGTAGACTAGCGGGACCTTACAATGAGCAGTTCTTC. It yields the protein CASSSRGRLAGPYNEQFF.

This clone was seen once. This chain connects TRBV4-1 to TRBJ2-1, with 7 bases matching TRBD2. CDR3 length: 16 amino acids. V dropped 0 bases and J dropped 3; count of bases not matched to a gene: 5. Germline CDR1 MGHRA, CDR2 YSYEKL. The CDR3 DNA reads TGCGCCAGCAGCCAAGATCCCCCGGGGGGCTACAATGAGCAGTTCTTC. Translating gives CASSQDPPGGYNEQFF.

J is TRBJ2-5 and V is TRBV10-2, with TRBD1 as a possible D gene (5 bases). In germline, CDR1 is WSHSY, CDR2 SAAADI. Trimming shortened V by 2 bases and J by 2 bases, and 15 bases separated the two germline ends. This CDR3 contains 16 residues. The CDR3 DNA is TGCGCCAGCAGTGAGCCTTCAGGGTTCCGACAAGAGACCCAGTACTTC. It yields the protein CASSEPSGFRQETQYF.

This clone came up a few times. The chain employs TRBV2 and TRBJ2-7; 7 bases agree with TRBD1. In germline, CDR1 is SNHLY, CDR2 FYNNEI. V trimming: 7 bases; J trimming: 3 bases; junction bases outside the gene matches: 6. The CDR3 spans 13 residues. CDR3 in amino acids: CASKRTGYYEQYF. The CDR3 nucleotides are TGTGCCAGCAAACGGACAGGATACTACGAGCAGTACTTC.

In nucleotides, the CDR3 is TGCGCCAGCAGGTCAGCGGCTAGCACAGATACGCAGTATTTT. The encoded protein is CASRSAASTDTQYF. This chain joins TRBV10-2 and TRBJ2-3; the D gene is possibly TRBD2 (5 bases). Trimming stripped 6 bases from V and 0 bases from J, with 10 bases between. The CDR3 totals 14 residues. Germline V gives CDR1 WSHSY, CDR2 SAAADI.

V and J are TRBV6-1 and TRBJ1-2, with 9 nucleotides matching TRBD1. The germline V gene encodes CDR1 MNHNS and CDR2 SASEGT. This CDR3 is built from 14 residues. After removal of 7 bases from V and 6 bases from J, the junction contained 9 bases not matched to a gene. The CDR3 region is CASTRDRVGDGYTF. CDR3 in DNA: TGTGCCAGCACCCGGGACAGGGTTGGCGATGGCTACACCTTC.

The V and J genes are TRBV10-2 and TRBJ2-7; TRBD2 agrees at 12 bases. The CDR3 spans 14 residues. Looked up from germline, CDR1 is WSHSY and CDR2 is SAAADI. The V gene end was trimmed by 5 bases and the J gene end by 5 bases; junction bases not matched to a gene: 4. The CDR3 bases are TGCGCCAGCAGTCCTAGCGGGAGGGCCCACGAGCAGTACTTC. This sequence encodes CASSPSGRAHEQYF.

The rearrangement links TRBV2 to TRBJ1-2; D unresolved. Between the trimmed V and J ends, which lost 2 bases and 2 bases, there was a span of 9 bases. CDR3 size: 14 residues. The germline V gene has CDR1 SNHLY and CDR2 FYNNEI. CDR3 bases: TGTGCCAGCAGTGAATCGCGGGGAAACTATGGCTACACCTTC. Residues: CASSESRGNYGYTF.

V gene TRBV10-3 combines with J gene TRBJ2-1, with 10 positions matching TRBD2. V trimming: 4 bases; J trimming: 9 bases; junction bases outside the gene matches: 9. Germline CDR1 ENHRY, CDR2 SYGVKD. This CDR3 contains 15 residues. The CDR3 spells CAISGASGSRSEQFF. CDR3 sequence (DNA): TGTGCCATCAGTGGGGCTAGCGGGAGTAGGAGTGAGCAGTTCTTC.

The V gene is TRBV19, the J gene TRBJ2-7, with D possibly TRBD1 on 7 matching bases. The germline V gene has CDR1 LNHDA and CDR2 SQIVND (reference sequence). CDR3 length: 15 amino acids. Trimming took off 2 bases at V and 3 bases at J, with 14 bases between the two ends. CDR3 nucleotides: TGTGCCAGTAGTATAAAGGCGGGACAGATCTACGAGCAGTACTTC. Protein: CASSIKAGQIYEQYF.

The rearrangement joins TRBV5-1 to TRBJ2-5; 9 nucleotides line up with TRBD1. The CDR3 contains 14 residues. CDR1 is SGHRS, CDR2 YFSETQ, per germline. V trimming: 4 bases; J trimming: 5 bases; junction bases outside the gene matches: 6. The DNA for the CDR3 is TGCGCCAGCAGCATGGGACAGGGTGGCGAGACCCAGTACTTC. Residues: CASSMGQGGETQYF.

This chain uses TRBV6-1 with TRBJ2-7; D uncertain. V was clipped by 2 bases and J by 4 bases, with 9 bases between them. CDR3 size: 13 residues. Germline lookup yields CDR1 MNHNS and CDR2 SASEGT. CDR3 region: CASSESPYYEQYF. CDR3 in DNA: TGTGCCAGCAGTGAAAGTCCCTATTACGAGCAGTACTTC.

The J gene is TRBJ2-5, the V gene TRBV6-5; D unclear. This CDR3 has 15 residues. V shed 0 bases and J shed 0 bases, with 8 bases lying between them. CDR1 and CDR2 from the germline V gene are MNHEY and SVGAGI. CDR3 residues: CASSYSVGHQETQYF. CDR3 nucleotides: TGTGCCAGCAGTTACTCGGTGGGCCACCAAGAGACCCAGTACTTC.